This T cell receptor (beta chain) is drawn from a study of cytomegalovirus exposure and HLA in healthy donors. Notes on the study in general: Subsequent analysis of the 120 or so validation repertoires found a tendency for first-cohort TCR clusters to co-occur.

Germline assignment: CDR1 LNHDA and CDR2 SQIVND (reference sequence). J lost 6 bases, V lost 1 base, and 5 bases had no gene match. The CDR3 is 15 amino acids. The validation cohort, a group of 130 or so subjects, included the donors and was separate from the roughly 670-subject first cohort. The method was immunoSEQ multiplex PCR; TCRdb's version includes in-frame clones alone and lacks a portion of them. The repertoire holds 70,000 to 75,000 clones, with approximately 94% as singletons. Of note for this clone: Antigen specificity is unknown.

Sequenced material: PBMCs. The clonotype comes from a man aged 18 to 35 in good health and CMV-seropositive. The gene calls are TRBV19 and TRBJ2-1; 8 bases are a match to TRBD1. CDR3 in DNA: TGTGCCAGTAGTATAGTGGCAGGGGGCATCAATGAGCAGTTCTTC. Translated, it gives CASSIVAGGINEQFF. The full variable domain, in which reference TRBV19 and TRBJ2-1 provide the parts outside the CDR3, is DGGITQSPKYLFRKEGQNVTLSCEQNLNHDAMYWYRQDPGQGLRLIYYSQIVNDFQKGDIAEGYSVSREKKESFPLTVTSAQKNPTAFYLCASSIVAGGINEQFFGPGTRLTVL.